This entry describes one T cell receptor (beta chain). What it recognizes is unknown. This record comes from a study of CD4 T cells in relation to SARS-CoV-2 and coronaviruses. Study in general: ViraFEST: approximately 10-day antigen culture of PBMCs, then TCR beta CDR3 sequencing. Whole-study findings and limits: Samples before the pandemic and after infection were not matched within any donor.

Produced via immunoSEQ multiplex PCR; TCRdb's table is partial and in-frame only. Found here are about 23,000 clones, 73% of them singletons; the top ten hold about 17%. The unexposed donors gave CD4+ T cells in about 2011-2019, prior to COVID-19. The cells were cultured for approximately ten days before CD4+ T cells were isolated. Testing used SARS-CoV-2 S/N and four cold-coronavirus spikes on unexposed-donor CD4+ T cells, cells permitting. Half the medium was replaced with IL-2 medium on days 3 and 7. This CDR3 has 16 amino acids. CDR1 SGHVS and CDR2 FQNEAQ come from the germline V gene. J gave up 3 bases and V 4 bases, and 4 bases lay outside the gene matches.

The TCR was taken from a human donor in good health. The chain joins TRBV7-8 to TRBJ2-2; 11 bases line up with TRBD1. Input material: CD4+ T cells from PBMCs, cultured in vitro. The CDR3 is CASSWDRGTHTGELFF. In DNA form, the CDR3 reads TGTGCCAGCAGCTGGGACAGGGGGACCCACACCGGGGAGCTGTTTTTT.